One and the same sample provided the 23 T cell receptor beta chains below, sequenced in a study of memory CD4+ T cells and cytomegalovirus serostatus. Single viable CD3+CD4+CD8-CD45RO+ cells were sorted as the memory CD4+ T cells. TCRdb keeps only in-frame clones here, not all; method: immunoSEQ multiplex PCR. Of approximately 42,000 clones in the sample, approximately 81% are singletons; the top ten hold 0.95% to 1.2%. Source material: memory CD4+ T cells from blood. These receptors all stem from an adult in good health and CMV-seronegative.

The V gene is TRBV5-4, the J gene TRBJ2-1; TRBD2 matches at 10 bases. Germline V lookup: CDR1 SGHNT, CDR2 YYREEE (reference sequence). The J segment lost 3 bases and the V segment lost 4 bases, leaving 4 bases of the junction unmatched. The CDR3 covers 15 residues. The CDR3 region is CASSRTSGNYNEQFF. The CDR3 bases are TGTGCCAGCAGCCGGACTAGCGGAAACTACAATGAGCAGTTCTTC. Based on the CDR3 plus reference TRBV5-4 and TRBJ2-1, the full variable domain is ETGVTQSPTHLIKTRGQQVTLRCSSQSGHNTVSWYQQALGQGPQFIFQYYREEENGRGNFPPRFSGLQFPNYSSELNVNALELDDSALYLCASSRTSGNYNEQFFGPGTRLTVL.

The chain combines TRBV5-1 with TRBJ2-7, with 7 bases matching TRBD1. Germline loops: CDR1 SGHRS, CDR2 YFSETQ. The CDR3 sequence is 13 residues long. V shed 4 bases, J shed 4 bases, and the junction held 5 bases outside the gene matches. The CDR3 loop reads CASSRQGDYEQYF. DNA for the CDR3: TGCGCCAGCAGCCGACAGGGCGATTACGAGCAGTACTTC.

The CDR3 sequence: CASSLEINTEAFF. Here the CDR3 DNA reads TGTGCCAGCAGCTTAGAGATAAACACTGAAGCTTTCTTT. The chain is built from TRBV6-1 and TRBJ1-1; D is unresolved. This CDR3 is 13 amino acids long. Trimming removed 6 bases at V and 2 bases at J, with 10 bases between. The germline gives CDR1 MNHNS, CDR2 SASEGT.

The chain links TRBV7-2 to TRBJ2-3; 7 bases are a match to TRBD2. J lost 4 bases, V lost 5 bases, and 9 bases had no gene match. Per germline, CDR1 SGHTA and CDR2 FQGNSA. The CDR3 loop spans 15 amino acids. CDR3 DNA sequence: TGTGCCAGCAGCCTGAGCGCTGGGAGGGCAGATACGCAGTATTTT. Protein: CASSLSAGRADTQYF.

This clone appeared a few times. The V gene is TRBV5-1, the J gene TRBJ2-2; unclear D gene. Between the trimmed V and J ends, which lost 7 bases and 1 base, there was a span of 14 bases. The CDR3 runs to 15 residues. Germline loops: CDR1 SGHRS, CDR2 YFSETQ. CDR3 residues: CASWTGDLNTGELFF. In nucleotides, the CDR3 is TGCGCCAGCTGGACGGGCGACCTGAACACCGGGGAGCTGTTTTTT.

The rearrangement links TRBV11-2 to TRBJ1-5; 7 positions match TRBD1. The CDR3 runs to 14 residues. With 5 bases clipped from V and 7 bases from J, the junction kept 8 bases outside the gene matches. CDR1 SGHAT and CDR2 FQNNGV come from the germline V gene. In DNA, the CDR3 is TGTGCCAGCAGCGCCCGACAGGGTGGGCAGCCCCAGCATTTT. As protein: CASSARQGGQPQHF.

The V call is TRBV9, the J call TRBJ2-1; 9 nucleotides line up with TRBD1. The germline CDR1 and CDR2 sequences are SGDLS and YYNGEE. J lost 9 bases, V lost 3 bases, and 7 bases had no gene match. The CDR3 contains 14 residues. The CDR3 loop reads CASSAGQGGSEQFF. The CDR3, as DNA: TGTGCCAGCAGCGCGGGACAGGGAGGGAGTGAGCAGTTCTTC.

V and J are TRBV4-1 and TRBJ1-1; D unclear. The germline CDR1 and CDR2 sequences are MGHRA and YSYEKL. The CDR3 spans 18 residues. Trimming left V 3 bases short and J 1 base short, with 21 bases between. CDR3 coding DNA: TGCGCCAGCAGCCACCCCTCATGGGAGAGGGCCTCGAACACTGAAGCTTTCTTT. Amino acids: CASSHPSWERASNTEAFF.

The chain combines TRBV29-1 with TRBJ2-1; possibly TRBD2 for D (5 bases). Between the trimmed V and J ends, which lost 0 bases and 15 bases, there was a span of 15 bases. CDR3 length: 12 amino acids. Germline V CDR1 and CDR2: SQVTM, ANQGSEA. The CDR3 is CSVEDDRLAGFF. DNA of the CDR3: TGCAGCGTTGAAGATGATAGGCTAGCAGGGTTCTTC.

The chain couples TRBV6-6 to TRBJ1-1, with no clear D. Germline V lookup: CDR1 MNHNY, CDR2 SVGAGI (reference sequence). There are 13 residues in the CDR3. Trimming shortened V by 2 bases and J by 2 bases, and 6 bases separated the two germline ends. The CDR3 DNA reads TGTGCCAGCAGTTACACGATTAACACTGAAGCTTTCTTT. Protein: CASSYTINTEAFF.

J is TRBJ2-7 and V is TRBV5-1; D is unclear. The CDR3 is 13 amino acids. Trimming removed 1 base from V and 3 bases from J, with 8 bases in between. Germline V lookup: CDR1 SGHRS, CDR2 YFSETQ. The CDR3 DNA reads TGCGCCAGCAGCTTGTTTGCAGACTACGAGCAGTACTTC. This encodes CASSLFADYEQYF.

DNA for the CDR3: TGTGCCAGCAGCCTCCCGACTAGCGGGAGGGGGCTGGATACGCAGTATTTT. Protein sequence: CASSLPTSGRGLDTQYF. The chain is built from TRBV5-4 and TRBJ2-3; 14 bases are shared with TRBD2. The germline V gene encodes CDR1 SGHNT and CDR2 YYREEE (reference sequence). This CDR3 is built from 17 residues. V trimming: 4 bases; J trimming: 6 bases; junction bases outside the gene matches: 10.

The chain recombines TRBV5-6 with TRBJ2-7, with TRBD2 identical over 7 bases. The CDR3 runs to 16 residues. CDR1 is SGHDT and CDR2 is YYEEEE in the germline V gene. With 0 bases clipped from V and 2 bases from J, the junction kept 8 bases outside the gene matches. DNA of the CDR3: TGTGCCAGCAGCTTGGCCGGGAAGGGAGGGACCTACGAGCAGTACTTC. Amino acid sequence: CASSLAGKGGTYEQYF.

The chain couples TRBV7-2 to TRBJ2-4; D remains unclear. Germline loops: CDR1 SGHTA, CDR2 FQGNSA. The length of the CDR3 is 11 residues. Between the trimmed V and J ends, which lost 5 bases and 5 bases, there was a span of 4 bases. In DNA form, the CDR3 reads TGTGCCAGCAGCGACCAAAACATTCAGTACTTC. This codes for CASSDQNIQYF.

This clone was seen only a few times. The CDR3 spells CASSDQGALGNTIYF. CDR3 DNA sequence: TGTGCCAGCAGTGACCAGGGGGCGCTTGGAAACACCATATATTTT. The chain employs TRBV2 and TRBJ1-3; 8 bases fit TRBD1. Trimming removed 3 bases from V and 3 bases from J; junction bases left unmatched: 4. The CDR3 consists of 15 residues. Germline assignment: CDR1 SNHLY and CDR2 FYNNEI.

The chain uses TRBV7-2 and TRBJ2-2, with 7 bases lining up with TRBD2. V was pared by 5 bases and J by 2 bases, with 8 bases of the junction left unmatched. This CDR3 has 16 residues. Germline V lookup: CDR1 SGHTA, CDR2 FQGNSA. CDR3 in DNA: TGTGCCAGCAGCGTAACTAGCGAGTCTAACACCGGGGAGCTGTTTTTT. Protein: CASSVTSESNTGELFF.

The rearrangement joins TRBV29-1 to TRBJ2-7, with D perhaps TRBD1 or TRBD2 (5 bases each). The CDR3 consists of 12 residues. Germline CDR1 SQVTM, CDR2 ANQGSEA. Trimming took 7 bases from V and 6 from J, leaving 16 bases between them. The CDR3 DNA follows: TGCAGCGGGGGACCGCGGTTGGGCGAGCAGTACTTC. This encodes CSGGPRLGEQYF.

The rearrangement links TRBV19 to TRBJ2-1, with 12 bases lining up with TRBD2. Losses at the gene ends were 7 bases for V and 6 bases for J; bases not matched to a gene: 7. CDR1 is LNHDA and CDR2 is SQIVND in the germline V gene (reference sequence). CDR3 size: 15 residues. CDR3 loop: CASTPTSGSSNEQFF. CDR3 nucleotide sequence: TGTGCCAGTACCCCGACTAGCGGGAGTAGCAATGAGCAGTTCTTC.

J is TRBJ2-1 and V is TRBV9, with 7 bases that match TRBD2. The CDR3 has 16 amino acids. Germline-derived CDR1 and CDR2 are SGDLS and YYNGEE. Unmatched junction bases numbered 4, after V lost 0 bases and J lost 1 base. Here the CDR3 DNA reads TGTGCCAGCAGCGTAGCGGGTAGCGGGTCCTACAATGAGCAGTTCTTC. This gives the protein CASSVAGSGSYNEQFF.

CDR3 protein: CASSLAGGLTYEQYF. Here the CDR3 DNA reads TGCGCCAGCAGCTTGGCTGGGGGCCTAACCTACGAGCAGTACTTC. This chain joins TRBV5-1 and TRBJ2-7; D possibly corresponds to TRBD1 (6 bases). The CDR3 has 15 residues. V dropped 0 bases and J dropped 2 bases, with 12 bases sitting between them. CDR1 and CDR2 (germline): SGHRS, YFSETQ. The full variable domain, completed using reference TRBV5-1 and TRBJ2-7, is KAGVTQTPRYLIKTRGQQVTLSCSPISGHRSVSWYQQTPGQGLQFLFEYFSETQRNKGNFPGRFSGRQFSNSRSEMNVSTLELGDSALYLCASSLAGGLTYEQYFGPGTRLTVT.

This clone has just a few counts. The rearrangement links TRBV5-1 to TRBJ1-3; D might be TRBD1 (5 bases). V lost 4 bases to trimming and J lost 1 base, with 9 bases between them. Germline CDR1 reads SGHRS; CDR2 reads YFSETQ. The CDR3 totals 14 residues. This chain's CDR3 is CASSDGGSGNTIYF. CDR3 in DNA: TGCGCCAGCAGCGACGGGGGATCTGGAAACACCATATATTTT.

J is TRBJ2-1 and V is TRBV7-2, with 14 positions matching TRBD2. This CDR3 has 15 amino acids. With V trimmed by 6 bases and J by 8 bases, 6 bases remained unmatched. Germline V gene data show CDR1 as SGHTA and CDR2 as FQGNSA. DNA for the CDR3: TGTGCCAGCAGGGGGACTAGCGGGAGATCGGATGAGCAGTTCTTC. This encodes CASRGTSGRSDEQFF. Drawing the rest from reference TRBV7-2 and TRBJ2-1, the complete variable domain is GAGVSQSPSNKVTEKGKDVELRCDPISGHTALYWYRQSLGQGLEFLIYFQGNSAPDKSGLPSDRFSAERTGGSVSTLTIQRTQQEDSAVYLCASRGTSGRSDEQFFGPGTRLTVL.

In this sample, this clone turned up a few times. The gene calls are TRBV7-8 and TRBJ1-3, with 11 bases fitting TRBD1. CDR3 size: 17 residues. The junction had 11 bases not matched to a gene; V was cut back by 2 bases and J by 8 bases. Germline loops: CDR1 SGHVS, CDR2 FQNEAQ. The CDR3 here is CASSLIPDRGLWHTIYF. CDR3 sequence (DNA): TGTGCCAGCAGCTTAATCCCGGACAGGGGGCTTTGGCACACCATATATTTT. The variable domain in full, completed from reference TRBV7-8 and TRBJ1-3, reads GAGVSQSPRYKVAKRGQDVALRCDPISGHVSLFWYQQALGQGPEFLTYFQNEAQLDKSGLPSDRFFAERPEGSVSTLKIQRTQQEDSAVYLCASSLIPDRGLWHTIYFGEGSWLTVV.